The sequence of this T cell receptor beta chain was determined in a study of post-analysis software for immune sequencing data. Findings of the study overall: Five or six TRBV segments, TRBV5-6, TRBV5-1 and TRBV20-1 among them, were found more frequent in patients than controls. Under the F measure, samples that were prepared in one batch clustered strongly together.

The CDR3 is 16 residues long. Trimming removed 5 bases at V and 2 bases at J, with 16 bases between. Germline-derived CDR1 and CDR2 are MNHEY and SVGAGI. In regard to this clonotype: Antigen unknown.

Prepared TCR beta cDNA libraries contained unique molecular identifiers. TCRdb called the PCR reads again in MiXCR, with one record for every CDR3 protein. The table lists 450,000 or so distinct CDR3 sequences, around 40% of them singletons. The TCR sequence derives from a girl aged 5-17 years with multiple sclerosis. The sample consisted of blood. This chain uses TRBV6-5 with TRBJ1-5, with a weak D call TRBD1 (6 bases). The CDR3: CASSPLDRIGNQPQHF. The CDR3 region has the DNA TGTGCCAGCAGTCCCCTGGACAGAATCGGCAATCAGCCCCAGCATTTT.